The 21 T cell receptor beta chains below all came from one sample that was sequenced in a study of shared clonotypes between healthy human individuals (dated by TCRdb to 2020 to 2021). The library was obtained by the immunoSEQ multiplex PCR assay. TCRdb re-hosts the immuneACCESS table, in-frame sequences only. Its copies lack some clones; in the studies checked, an unresolved V gene accounts for under half of them, and the cause for the rest is not known. The sample table records roughly 2 million clones; roughly 95% of these occur just once. The ten largest clones represent more than 0.1% of the sample. The specimen sequenced was naive CD4+ T cells sorted from blood. The sample's cell subset or site label, decoded: CD45RA+ positively selected. The receptor source for this set is a man in his late teens or twenties in good health.

The chain uses TRBV18 and TRBJ1-1; D is unresolved. The germline CDR1 and CDR2 sequences are KGHSH and LQKENI. This CDR3 has 14 amino acids. The germline V and J ends were trimmed by 6 bases and 2 bases, with 13 bases remaining between them. The CDR3 reads CASSRMGLNTEAFF. The CDR3 nucleotides are TGTGCCAGCTCGAGGATGGGGTTAAACACTGAAGCTTTCTTT.

The chain joins TRBV5-1 to TRBJ2-2; possibly TRBD2 for D (5 bases). Germline lookup yields CDR1 SGHRS and CDR2 YFSETQ. This CDR3 comprises 14 residues. With 3 bases removed from V and 6 bases from J, the gap between germline ends came to 12 bases. Here the CDR3 reads CASSSEGSAGELFF. In DNA, the CDR3 is TGCGCCAGCAGCTCAGAGGGTTCAGCCGGGGAGCTGTTTTTT.

This chain uses TRBV5-1 with TRBJ2-5; either TRBD1 or TRBD2 may fit D (5 bases each). The germline V and J ends were trimmed by 1 base and 2 bases, with 12 bases remaining between them. CDR1 and CDR2 (germline): SGHRS, YFSETQ. This CDR3 is built from 15 residues. CDR3 nucleotide sequence: TGCGCCAGCAGCTTGTATGGGACCGGGCAAGAGACCCAGTACTTC. Translation gives CASSLYGTGQETQYF.

The chain links TRBV27 to TRBJ1-6; D is ambiguous. V gave up 8 bases and J gave up 7 bases, with 12 bases separating them. This CDR3 is built from 13 residues. The germline V gene encodes CDR1 MNHEY and CDR2 SMNVEV (reference sequence). CDR3 nucleotide sequence: TGTGCCAGCGGCCGGGCTATAAATTCACCCCTCCACTTT. Encoded protein: CASGRAINSPLHF.

This clone was counted a few times. This chain connects TRBV10-3 to TRBJ1-6; the D is unclear. The CDR3 is made up of 15 amino acids. Per germline, CDR1 ENHRY and CDR2 SYGVKD. V was pared by 3 bases and J by 5 bases, with 11 bases between. In nucleotides, the CDR3 is TGTGCCATCAGTGACCCCCGGACGAATAATTCACCCCTCCACTTT. Amino acids: CAISDPRTNNSPLHF.

As concerns this clone: Different DNA sequences within this sample yield the same CDR3. The chain employs TRBV6-6 and TRBJ1-2; D gene ambiguous. Trimming removed 0 bases at V and 2 bases at J, with 7 bases between. There are 14 residues in the CDR3. Per the germline V gene, CDR1 is MNHNY and CDR2 is SVGAGI (reference sequence). The CDR3 spells CASSYSTGNYGYTF. The CDR3 coding sequence is TGTGCCAGCAGTTACTCGACGGGGAACTATGGCTACACCTTC.

This clone was seen ten or more times. The sample contains more than one DNA sequence encoding this CDR3. The rearrangement links TRBV30 to TRBJ1-5; D not certain. The germline CDR1 and CDR2 sequences are GTSNPN and SVGIG (reference sequence). Trimming pared 0 bases from V and 4 bases from J, leaving 7 bases between. The CDR3 contains 13 residues. CDR3 nucleotide sequence: TGTGCCTGGAGTGTGGGTGAAAATCAGCCCCAGCATTTT. This encodes CAWSVGENQPQHF. The complete variable domain, with remaining parts taken from reference TRBV30 and TRBJ1-5, reads SQTIHQWPATLVQPVGSPLSLECTVEGTSNPNLYWYRQAAGRGLQLLFYSVGIGQISSEVPQNLSASRPQDRQFILSSKKLLLSDSGFYLCAWSVGENQPQHFGDGTRLSIL.

This clone was seen a handful of times. J is TRBJ1-5 and V is TRBV5-5; TRBD1 might be the D (5 bases). The V end lost 0 bases, the J end lost 4 bases, and 11 bases lay between the germline ends. The CDR3 extends over 15 amino acids. Germline loops: CDR1 SGHKS, CDR2 YYEKEE (reference sequence). The CDR3 bases are TGTGCCAGCAGCTTGGATCTCAGGGAAAATCAGCCCCAGCATTTT. Translating gives CASSLDLRENQPQHF.

The chain uses TRBV6-1 and TRBJ2-7, with 9 bases aligning to TRBD1. Germline CDR1 MNHNS, CDR2 SASEGT. J gave up 2 bases and V 0 bases, and 5 bases lay outside the gene matches. The CDR3 sequence is 16 residues long. CDR3 coding DNA: TGTGCCAGCAGTGAAGCGCTCGGGGACAGGGCCTACGAGCAGTACTTC. Translation gives CASSEALGDRAYEQYF.

In its sample, this clone was seen a few times. This chain uses TRBV7-8 with TRBJ1-2, with D perhaps matching TRBD1 (6 bases). This CDR3 has 13 amino acids. CDR1 and CDR2 (germline): SGHVS, FQNEAQ. V was pared by 2 bases and J by 6 bases, with 10 bases between. The CDR3 region has the DNA TGTGCCAGCAGCTTACCAGGGGAGAATGGCTACACCTTC. Amino acids: CASSLPGENGYTF.

The CDR3 here is CASSPGTGLGEKLFF. CDR3 coding DNA: TGTGCCAGCAGCCCGGGGACAGGATTAGGGGAAAAACTGTTTTTT. The chain carries TRBV5-6 and TRBJ1-4; 8 bases fit TRBD1. The CDR3 length is 15 residues. J gave up 8 bases and V 4 bases, and 10 bases lay outside the gene matches. CDR1 is SGHDT, CDR2 YYEEEE, per germline.

CDR3 nucleotide sequence: TGTGCCATCAGTGAGTTGCAGGGGGGTACCTACGAGCAGTACTTC. Translated, it gives CAISELQGGTYEQYF. The genes are TRBV10-3 and TRBJ2-7; maybe TRBD1 (7 bases). The V gene's germline CDR1 is ENHRY and CDR2 SYGVKD. This CDR3 contains 15 residues. Trimming left V 1 base short and J 2 bases short, with 12 bases between.

As for this clone: Distinct nucleotide sequences in the sample also encode this CDR3. The V call is TRBV11-2, the J call TRBJ1-2; TRBD1 aligns across 7 bases. This CDR3 has 14 amino acids. Germline loops: CDR1 SGHAT, CDR2 FQNNGV. V gave up 5 bases and J gave up 1 base; unmatched junction bases: 4. The CDR3 DNA reads TGTGCCAGCAGCCTACGACAGGGTAACTATGGCTACACCTTC. This gives the protein CASSLRQGNYGYTF.

The J gene is TRBJ1-2, the V gene TRBV30; 11 bases agree with TRBD1. Per the germline V gene, CDR1 is GTSNPN and CDR2 is SVGIG (reference sequence). The CDR3 has 12 residues. The V and J ends lost 5 bases and 14 bases, in that order; junction bases with no gene match: 10. The CDR3 spells CAWGRGQGASTF. In DNA form, the CDR3 reads TGTGCCTGGGGACGTGGACAGGGGGCGAGTACCTTC.

As for this clone: This sample includes further DNA sequences coding for the same CDR3. The V call is TRBV5-1, the J call TRBJ1-5; D may be TRBD1 (5 bases). Trimming left V 2 bases short and J 4 bases short, with 13 bases between. The CDR3 extends over 15 amino acids. Germline V gene data show CDR1 as SGHRS and CDR2 as YFSETQ. The DNA for the CDR3 is TGCGCCAGCAGCTTTGGTGGGACCTCTAATCAGCCCCAGCATTTT. Residues: CASSFGGTSNQPQHF.

V gene TRBV5-6 combines with J gene TRBJ1-5; no reliable D call. The V gene's germline CDR1 is SGHDT and CDR2 YYEEEE. V was pared by 1 base and J by 3 bases, with 8 bases between. This CDR3 spans 14 amino acids. The CDR3 is CASSLIQSNQPQHF. CDR3 in DNA: TGTGCCAGCAGCTTGATCCAGTCCAATCAGCCCCAGCATTTT.

J is TRBJ2-1 and V is TRBV18; 7 bases agree with TRBD1. Germline values: CDR1 KGHSH, CDR2 LQKENI. The CDR3 extends over 14 amino acids. With 6 bases clipped from V and 6 bases from J, the junction kept 8 bases outside the gene matches. CDR3 in amino acids: CASSDRVYFNEQFF. In DNA form, the CDR3 reads TGTGCCAGCTCCGACAGGGTTTATTTCAATGAGCAGTTCTTC.

The chain combines TRBV7-2 with TRBJ1-2, with 12 bases aligning to TRBD1. V dropped 5 bases and J dropped 7; count of bases not matched to a gene: 8. The germline gives CDR1 SGHTA, CDR2 FQGNSA. The CDR3 totals 15 residues. The CDR3 nucleotides are TGTGCCAGCAGCAGACTTGGGACAGGGGGCCGTGGCTACACCTTC. Translation gives CASSRLGTGGRGYTF. Filled out from reference TRBV7-2 and TRBJ1-2, the complete variable domain reads GAGVSQSPSNKVTEKGKDVELRCDPISGHTALYWYRQSLGQGLEFLIYFQGNSAPDKSGLPSDRFSAERTGGSVSTLTIQRTQQEDSAVYLCASSRLGTGGRGYTFGSGTRLTVV.

V and J are TRBV19 and TRBJ2-5; 7 bases map to TRBD2. The germline CDR1 and CDR2 sequences are LNHDA and SQIVND (reference sequence). The CDR3 is 15 residues long. The trim removed 4 bases at V and 5 bases at J, leaving 10 bases unmatched. CDR3 bases: TGTGCCAGTAGTACCCGGGGAGGGGTCGGGGAGACCCAGTACTTC. Protein sequence: CASSTRGGVGETQYF. Full variable domain (missing parts from reference TRBV19 and TRBJ2-5): DGGITQSPKYLFRKEGQNVTLSCEQNLNHDAMYWYRQDPGQGLRLIYYSQIVNDFQKGDIAEGYSVSREKKESFPLTVTSAQKNPTAFYLCASSTRGGVGETQYFGPGTRLLVL.

The V gene is TRBV6-5, the J gene TRBJ2-7; D is perhaps TRBD2 (6 bases). CDR1 and CDR2 (germline): MNHEY, SVGAGI. Between the trimmed V and J ends, which lost 6 bases and 2 bases, there was a span of 17 bases. The CDR3 loop spans 15 amino acids. The CDR3 reads CASRSGTSGAYEQYF. In nucleotides, the CDR3 is TGTGCCAGCAGATCCGGGACTTCGGGAGCCTACGAGCAGTACTTC.

In the case of this clone: The same CDR3 is also encoded by other DNA sequences in this sample. J is TRBJ1-3 and V is TRBV30; D gene ambiguous. From germline, CDR1 is GTSNPN and CDR2 SVGIG (reference sequence). This CDR3 is built from 11 residues. Trimming left V 0 bases short and J 4 bases short, with 1 base between. CDR3 in amino acids: CAWSVGNTIYF. CDR3 in DNA: TGTGCCTGGAGTGTCGGAAACACCATATATTTT.